This T cell receptor beta chain derives from a study of blood T cell repertoires in COVID-19 (dated by TCRdb to about 2020). Looking at the study overall: Collaborator samples came from the United States, Italy and Spain and covered acute and convalescent phases of COVID-19. The prospective study material was composed of cDNA or gDNA derived from T cells, B-cell-depleted T cells, or PBMCs. A freely available public database, intended as a resource for researchers studying the immune response to SARS-CoV-2, is where the repertoires were released. Nearly every sample came with metadata listing a de-identified subject ID, COVID-19 status, age in years and sex. Where available, HLA class I and class II types were obtained from metadata supplied by the sample provider rather than from assay-based typing. Deeply sampled blood TCRbeta repertoires from subjects exposed to, actively infected with, or recovered from COVID-19 were included in the dataset. The samples were drawn from two sources: the first 160 participants of the ongoing ImmuneRACE study, and 1,254 subjects contributed by 6 global collaborators. The full study reports these points: The quantity of clinical and demographic metadata differed by source and by participant and was supplied without curation.

One collaborating source in Seattle enrolled patients during active infection and followed them longitudinally through the course of disease. Each collaborating institution followed its own protocols to collect whole blood in K2EDTA tubes. For TCRbeta analysis, collaborators shipped samples as frozen whole blood, isolated PBMCs, or DNA extracted from either of those sample types. A remark on this clone: Its binding antigen is unknown. Base quality data are lacking; no much larger clone is found one base away.

The immunoSEQ Assay, a bias-controlled multiplex PCR, was used to amplify TCRbeta CDR3 regions from genomic DNA. From the authors' description of their analysis: The number of nucleated cells in each sample was estimated from the amplification of reference gene primers within the assay. To quantify the absolute abundance of each unique TCRbeta CDR3 rearrangement, sequence reads were collapsed and filtered. For each sample, productive Simpson clonality was calculated as the square root of Simpson's diversity index across productive rearrangements. Not all clones reach the TCRdb copy of this immuneACCESS table, which keeps in-frame sequences only. Checked studies attribute under half of the gap to unresolved V genes and leave the rest unexplained. V, J and clone size were drawn from that table, and D and trimming were deduced from the DNA. In all, the sample holds over 90,000 clones, and 74% of those were seen once. In total, the top ten clones hold less than 5% of the sample.

CDR1 and CDR2, per the germline V gene, are MGHRA and YSYEKL. V loses 1 base of germline sequence and J loses 4 bases, and the interval between the two ends is 18 bases. Counted from cysteine to phenylalanine, this CDR3 has 17 amino acids. This entry keeps only the CDR3 DNA: 51 bases, framed from base 1. The sequence was obtained from an older man with COVID-19, enrolled during active disease. Sequenced: peripheral blood. This receptor chain uses TRBV4-1 and TRBJ2-3, with no reliable assignment of the D segment. The nucleotide sequence is given as TGCGCCAGCAGCCAAGGTTTGGCTAGGCTGATTGCAGATACGCAGTATTTT. Translated, it gives CASSQGLARLIADTQYF.